Below, one T cell receptor beta chain is given with its context. Its antigen is unidentified. Trimming left V 6 bases short and J 7 bases short, with 12 bases between. The CDR3 spans 11 residues. The V gene's germline CDR1 is DFQATT and CDR2 SNEGSKA (reference sequence). Profiling relied on immunoSEQ multiplex PCR, and the TCRdb table lists in-frame clones only, not all of them. The sample comprises roughly 150,000 clones, less than 90% of which are singletons, and approximately 10% rests with the top ten. The data are from a study of cytomegalovirus exposure and HLA in healthy donors. The study, taken as a whole, reports: The study found most TCR sequences rare, yet found some public TCRs in many donors.

The rearrangement joins TRBV20-1 to TRBJ1-2; D not resolved. The sample taken for sequencing was PBMCs. This clonotype was sampled from a man aged 30 to 39 in good health and CMV-seropositive. The CDR3 DNA reads TGCAGTGCCAAACCGGGAGGTGGCTACACCTTC. This gives the protein CSAKPGGGYTF.